One sample yielded the 28 T cell receptor beta chains listed below, sequenced in a study of CD8 T cells in Susac syndrome. With random hexamers, about 0.45 to 1 ug RNA was reverse transcribed. TCRdb itself ran the immunoSEQ multiplex PCR reads through MiXCR, one entry per CDR3 protein. The sample records around 160,000 distinct CDR3 sequences, just under 95% being singletons. Sequenced material: CD4+ T cells from PBMCs. All receptors come from a human donor in good health.

The V gene is TRBV18, the J gene TRBJ2-3, with 7 bases fitting TRBD1. CDR3 size: 14 residues. With V trimmed by 2 bases and J by 6 bases, 5 bases remained unmatched. Per germline, CDR1 KGHSH and CDR2 LQKENI. The CDR3 bases are TGTGCCAGCTCACCATCCAAGACAGGGGATACGCAGTATTTT. Amino acid sequence: CASSPSKTGDTQYF.

The chain uses TRBV9 and TRBJ1-6; D might be TRBD1 (6 bases). The V end was cut by 4 bases, the J end by 0 bases, with 11 bases between. Germline lookup yields CDR1 SGDLS and CDR2 YYNGEE. This CDR3 region has 16 residues. CDR3 bases: TGTGCCAGCAGCCCCAGGGGAAACTCCTATAATTCACCCCTCCACTTT. This sequence encodes CASSPRGNSYNSPLHF.

The J gene is TRBJ2-1, the V gene TRBV2; D is undetermined. This CDR3 has 13 amino acids. Germline loops: CDR1 SNHLY, CDR2 FYNNEI. Trimming cost V 3 bases and J 6 bases, with 9 bases left between them. The CDR3 DNA is TGTGCCAGCAGTGAGCACGGGTTCAATGAGCAGTTCTTC. This codes for CASSEHGFNEQFF.

The chain links TRBV5-6 to TRBJ2-5, with a tentative D call TRBD2 (5 bases). Germline CDR1 SGHDT, CDR2 YYEEEE. This CDR3 is built from 13 residues. Trimming removed 4 bases from V and 7 bases from J, with 14 bases in between. The CDR3 reads CASSGPGGGTQYF. Here the CDR3 DNA reads TGTGCCAGCAGCGGCCCCGGTGGAGGGACCCAGTACTTC.

The chain couples TRBV6-2 or TRBV6-3 to TRBJ2-1; 7 bases are a match to TRBD1. This CDR3 spans 16 amino acids. Trimming took 6 bases from V and 2 from J; bases not matched to a gene: 10. Per the germline V gene, CDR1 is MNHEY and CDR2 is SVGEGT. CDR3 in amino acids: CASRDHDRAAYNEQFF. The CDR3 DNA sequence: TGTGCCAGCAGAGACCACGACAGGGCAGCCTACAATGAGCAGTTCTTC.

V gene TRBV20-1 combines with J gene TRBJ1-2, with D possibly TRBD1 on 5 matching bases. This CDR3 is 12 amino acids long. V gave up 6 bases and J gave up 4 bases, with 12 bases separating them. Looked up from germline, CDR1 is DFQATT and CDR2 is SNEGSKA (reference sequence). CDR3 DNA sequence: TGCAGTGCCCCCGCGGACACCTATGGCTACACCTTC. Translated: CSAPADTYGYTF.

The CDR3 DNA is TGTGCCAGCAGTGACAGGAAAGCTTCTGGGGCCAACGTCCTGACTTTC. Its protein is CASSDRKASGANVLTF. The chain recombines TRBV7-8 with TRBJ2-6; weak D call: TRBD1 (6 bases). V lost 6 bases and J lost 1, with 13 bases in between. The CDR3 spans 16 residues. CDR1 is SGHVS and CDR2 is FQNEAQ in the germline V gene.

This chain links TRBV7-2 with TRBJ1-1, with D perhaps matching TRBD1 (6 bases). There are 14 residues in the CDR3. Germline V CDR1 and CDR2: SGHTA, FQGNSA. Trimming took off 5 bases at V and 4 bases at J, with 14 bases between the two ends. The CDR3: CASSPQGRGTEAFF. The CDR3, as DNA: TGTGCCAGCAGCCCCCAGGGGAGGGGCACTGAAGCTTTCTTT.

The CDR3 reads CASSPAAAQETQYF. CDR3 bases: TGTGCCAGCAGCCCCGCAGCGGCTCAAGAGACCCAGTACTTC. This sequence joins TRBV4-2 and TRBJ2-5, with a tentative D call TRBD2 (5 bases). This CDR3 is built from 14 residues. Germline loops: CDR1 LGHNA, CDR2 YNFKEQ. Trimming stripped 4 bases from V and 2 bases from J, with 11 bases between.

V is TRBV18 and J is TRBJ1-1; D gene unclear. Trimming removed 3 bases from V and 1 base from J, with 12 bases in between. The CDR3 totals 15 residues. In germline, CDR1 is KGHSH, CDR2 LQKENI. The CDR3 DNA reads as TGTGCCAGCTCACCGTTTGAGCGCCCGAACACTGAAGCTTTCTTT. The encoded protein is CASSPFERPNTEAFF.

The V gene is TRBV20-1, the J gene TRBJ1-5; D unresolved. The V and J ends lost 7 bases and 4 bases respectively, with 14 bases between them. CDR1 is DFQATT and CDR2 is SNEGSKA in the germline V gene (reference sequence). This CDR3 region has 13 residues. The CDR3 region has the DNA TGCAGTGTTAAGAGGCAGTCTAATCAGCCCCAGCATTTT. Amino acids: CSVKRQSNQPQHF.

The chain combines TRBV15 with TRBJ2-3, with TRBD2 identical over 8 bases. Germline CDR1 is LNHNV and CDR2 is YYDKDF (reference sequence). V dropped 0 bases and J dropped 0; count of bases not matched to a gene: 2. There are 16 residues in the CDR3. The CDR3 loop reads CATSRDIAGSTDTQYF. In nucleotides, the CDR3 is TGTGCCACCAGCAGAGATATAGCGGGGAGCACAGATACGCAGTATTTT.

This clonotype was seen only a few times. The chain employs TRBV5-6 and TRBJ2-3; D not certain. This CDR3 is built from 13 residues. V was pared by 3 bases and J by 0 bases, with 5 bases between. Germline-derived CDR1 and CDR2 are SGHDT and YYEEEE. CDR3 bases: TGTGCCAGCAGCTATGACAGCACAGATACGCAGTATTTT. Translation gives CASSYDSTDTQYF.

The genes are TRBV15 and TRBJ2-1, with D tentatively TRBD1 (6 bases). The CDR3 is 15 residues long. Trimming removed 5 bases at V and 4 bases at J, with 15 bases between. Germline-derived CDR1 and CDR2 are LNHNV and YYDKDF (reference sequence). In DNA form, the CDR3 reads TGTGCCACCAGCCCCACCCGGACAGTTTACAATGAGCAGTTCTTC. Amino acid sequence: CATSPTRTVYNEQFF.

The chain joins TRBV9 to TRBJ2-3, with a possible D match to TRBD1 (5 bases). Germline values: CDR1 SGDLS, CDR2 YYNGEE. The V and J ends lost 4 bases and 0 bases respectively, with 15 bases between them. The CDR3 sequence is 16 residues long. The CDR3 spells CASSPQGHPSTDTQYF. In nucleotides, the CDR3 is TGTGCCAGCAGCCCTCAAGGACACCCTAGCACAGATACGCAGTATTTT.

The sample holds one count of this clonotype. The chain employs TRBV3-1 and TRBJ2-3; 9 nucleotides agree with TRBD2. The ends lost 8 bases at V and 7 bases at J; junction bases unmatched: 7. This CDR3 has 13 residues. CDR1 and CDR2 (germline): LGHDT, YNNKEL (reference sequence). The CDR3 region is CASEGLAGNTQYF. The CDR3 DNA follows: TGTGCCAGCGAGGGACTAGCAGGGAATACGCAGTATTTT.

The chain carries TRBV7-3 and TRBJ2-1, with TRBD2 matching 8 bases. The better agreement between TRBJ2-7 and the DNA end casts doubt on the J call. Germline assignment: CDR1 SGHTA and CDR2 FQGTGA. The CDR3 loop spans 15 amino acids. The CDR3 coding sequence is TGTGCCAGCAGCTTAACGGCGGGGGGTCGACACGAGCAGTACTTC. Translated, it gives CASSLTAGGRHEQYF.

The V gene is TRBV2, the J gene TRBJ2-5; 15 nucleotides match TRBD2. Per the germline V gene, CDR1 is SNHLY and CDR2 is FYNNEI. The CDR3 length is 17 residues. Trimming cost V 1 base and J 5 bases; bases outside gene matches: 5. CDR3 region: CASSEVAGLAGGETQYF. For the CDR3, the DNA is TGTGCCAGCAGTGAAGTCGCCGGACTAGCGGGGGGGGAGACCCAGTACTTC.

This chain joins TRBV9 and TRBJ1-6; tentative D call: TRBD1 (6 bases). V was clipped by 3 bases and J by 7 bases, with 14 bases between them. The length of the CDR3 is 15 residues. CDR1 SGDLS and CDR2 YYNGEE come from the germline V gene. The CDR3 spells CASSEGGGINSPLHF. CDR3 nucleotides: TGTGCCAGCAGCGAGGGAGGGGGGATAAATTCACCCCTCCACTTT.

In DNA form, the CDR3 reads TGTGCCAGCAGTGGACGACTAGCGGTCACAGATACGCAGTATTTT. Amino acid sequence: CASSGRLAVTDTQYF. The chain joins TRBV2 to TRBJ2-3; 9 bases line up with TRBD2. From germline, CDR1 is SNHLY and CDR2 FYNNEI. Losses at the gene ends were 4 bases for V and 2 bases for J; bases not matched to a gene: 4. This CDR3 spans 15 amino acids.

CDR3 sequence (DNA): TGTGCCAGCAGTTCCCGGTATGGGGAGCTGTTTTTT. It encodes CASSSRYGELFF. The rearrangement links TRBV12-3 or TRBV12-4 to TRBJ2-2; D unclear. Trimming cost V 4 bases and J 8 bases, with 8 bases left between them. This CDR3 spans 12 amino acids.

The chain combines TRBV20-1 with TRBJ1-1; TRBD1 aligns across 7 bases. V gave up 6 bases and J gave up 7 bases; unmatched junction bases: 8. Germline V gives CDR1 DFQATT, CDR2 SNEGSKA (reference sequence). The length of the CDR3 is 12 residues. The DNA for the CDR3 is TGCAGTGCAACCGACAGGGTCGGTGAAGCTTTCTTT. It yields the protein CSATDRVGEAFF.

The chain is built from TRBV7-9 and TRBJ2-3; 11 positions agree with TRBD2. The J segment lost 4 bases and the V segment lost 5 bases, leaving 5 bases of the junction unmatched. This CDR3 has 15 amino acids. Per the germline V gene, CDR1 is SEHNR and CDR2 is FQNEAQ (reference sequence). This CDR3 reads CASSRTSGGSDTQYF. The CDR3 coding sequence is TGTGCCAGCAGCCGAACTAGCGGGGGATCAGATACGCAGTATTTT.

The chain carries TRBV7-9 and TRBJ2-7, with D perhaps TRBD2 (5 bases). Germline V gene lookup returns CDR1 SEHNR and CDR2 FQNEAQ (reference sequence). Trimming cost V 5 bases and J 12 bases, with 17 bases left between them. The CDR3 spans 12 residues. CDR3 loop: CASSLSTGSPYF. As DNA, the CDR3 is TGTGCCAGCAGCCTAAGCACGGGGAGTCCGTACTTC.

The chain joins TRBV12-3 or TRBV12-4 to TRBJ2-1; D not certain. The germline V and J ends were trimmed by 3 bases and 15 bases, with 15 bases remaining between them. The CDR3 has 12 amino acids. The CDR3 DNA reads as TGTGCCAGCAGTTTGAGTTTCACAGTTAGGTTCTTC. It codes for CASSLSFTVRFF.

This chain links TRBV9 with TRBJ1-1; no reliable D call. Germline-derived CDR1 and CDR2 are SGDLS and YYNGEE. The CDR3 is 15 residues long. Deletions cut 0 bases from V and 2 bases from J, with 11 bases between. CDR3 sequence (DNA): TGTGCCAGCAGCGTAGGTCATACGGGCAACACTGAAGCTTTCTTT. It specifies CASSVGHTGNTEAFF.

This clonotype turned up a few times. V is TRBV13 and J is TRBJ2-7, with 7 bases fitting TRBD2. J lost 6 bases, V lost 3 bases, and 5 bases had no gene match. The CDR3 is made up of 13 amino acids. The germline V gene has CDR1 PRHDT and CDR2 FYEKMQ (reference sequence). As DNA, the CDR3 is TGTGCCAGCAGCTTGCCGGGGGGTTCCGAGCAGTACTTC. It is translated as CASSLPGGSEQYF. Full variable domain (missing parts from reference TRBV13 and TRBJ2-7): AAGVIQSPRHLIKEKRETATLKCYPIPRHDTVYWYQQGPGQDPQFLISFYEKMQSDKGSIPDRFSAQQFSDYHSELNMSSLELGDSALYFCASSLPGGSEQYFGPGTRLTVT.

V is TRBV7-2 and J is TRBJ2-5; D may be TRBD1 or TRBD2 (5 bases each). The CDR3 consists of 14 residues. In germline, CDR1 is SGHTA, CDR2 FQGNSA. The V end lost 4 bases, the J end lost 4 bases, and 13 bases lay between the germline ends. DNA for the CDR3: TGTGCCAGCAGCTCCCCGGGGACGGGAGAGACCCAGTACTTC. Encoded protein: CASSSPGTGETQYF.